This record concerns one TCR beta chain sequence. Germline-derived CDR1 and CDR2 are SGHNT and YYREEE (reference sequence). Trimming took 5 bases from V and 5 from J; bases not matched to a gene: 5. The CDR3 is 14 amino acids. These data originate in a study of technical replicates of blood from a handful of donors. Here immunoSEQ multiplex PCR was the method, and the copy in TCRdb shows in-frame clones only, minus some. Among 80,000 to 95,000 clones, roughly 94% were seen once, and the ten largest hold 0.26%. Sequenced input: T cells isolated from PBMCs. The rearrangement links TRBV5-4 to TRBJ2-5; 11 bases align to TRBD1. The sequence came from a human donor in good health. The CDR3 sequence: CASSWDRGVETQYF. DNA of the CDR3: TGTGCCAGCAGTTGGGACAGGGGGGTGGAGACCCAGTACTTC.